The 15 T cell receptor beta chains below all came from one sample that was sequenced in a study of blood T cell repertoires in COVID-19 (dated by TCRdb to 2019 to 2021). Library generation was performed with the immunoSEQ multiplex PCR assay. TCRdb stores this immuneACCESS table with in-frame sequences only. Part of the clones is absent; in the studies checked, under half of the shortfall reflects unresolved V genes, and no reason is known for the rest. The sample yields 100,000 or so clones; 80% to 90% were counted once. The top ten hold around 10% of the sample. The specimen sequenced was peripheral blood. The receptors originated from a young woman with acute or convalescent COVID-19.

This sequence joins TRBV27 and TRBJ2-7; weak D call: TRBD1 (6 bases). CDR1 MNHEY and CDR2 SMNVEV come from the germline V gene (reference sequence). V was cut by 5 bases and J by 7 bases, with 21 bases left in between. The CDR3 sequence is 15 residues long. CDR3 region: CASSQPGDNLGEQYF. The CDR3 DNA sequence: TGTGCCAGCAGTCAGCCAGGGGACAACCTCGGGGAGCAGTACTTC.

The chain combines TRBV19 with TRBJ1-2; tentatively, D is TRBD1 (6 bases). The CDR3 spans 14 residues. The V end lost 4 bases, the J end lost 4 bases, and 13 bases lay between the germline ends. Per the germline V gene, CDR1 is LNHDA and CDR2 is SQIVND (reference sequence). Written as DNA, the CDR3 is TGTGCCAGTAGTACCGGGGGGGGCAGCTATGGCTACACCTTC. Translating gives CASSTGGGSYGYTF.

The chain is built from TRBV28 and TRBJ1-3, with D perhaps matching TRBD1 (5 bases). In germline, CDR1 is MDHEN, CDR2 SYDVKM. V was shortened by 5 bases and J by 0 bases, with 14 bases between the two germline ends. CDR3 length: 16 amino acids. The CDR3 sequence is CASSGEQVFSGNTIYF. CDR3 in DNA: TGTGCCAGCAGTGGTGAACAGGTCTTCTCTGGAAACACCATATATTTT.

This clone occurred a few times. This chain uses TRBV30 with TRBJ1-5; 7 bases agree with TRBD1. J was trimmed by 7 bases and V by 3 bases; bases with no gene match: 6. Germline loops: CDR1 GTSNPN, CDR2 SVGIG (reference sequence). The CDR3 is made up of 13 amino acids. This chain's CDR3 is CAWSQGGGQPQHF. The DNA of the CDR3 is TGTGCCTGGAGCCAAGGGGGCGGGCAGCCCCAGCATTTT. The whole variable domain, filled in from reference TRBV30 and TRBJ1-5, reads SQTIHQWPATLVQPVGSPLSLECTVEGTSNPNLYWYRQAAGRGLQLLFYSVGIGQISSEVPQNLSASRPQDRQFILSSKKLLLSDSGFYLCAWSQGGGQPQHFGDGTRLSIL.

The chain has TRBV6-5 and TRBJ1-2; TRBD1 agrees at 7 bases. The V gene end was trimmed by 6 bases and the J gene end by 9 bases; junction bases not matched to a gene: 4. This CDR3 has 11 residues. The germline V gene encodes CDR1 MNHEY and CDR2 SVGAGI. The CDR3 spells CASRPGQSYTF. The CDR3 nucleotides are TGTGCCAGCAGGCCGGGACAGAGCTACACCTTC.

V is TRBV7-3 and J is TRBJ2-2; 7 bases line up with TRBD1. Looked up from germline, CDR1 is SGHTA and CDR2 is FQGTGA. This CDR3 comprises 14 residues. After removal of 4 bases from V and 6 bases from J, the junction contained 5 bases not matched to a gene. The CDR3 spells CASSSGQEPGELFF. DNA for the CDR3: TGTGCCAGCAGCTCCGGACAGGAACCCGGGGAGCTGTTTTTT.

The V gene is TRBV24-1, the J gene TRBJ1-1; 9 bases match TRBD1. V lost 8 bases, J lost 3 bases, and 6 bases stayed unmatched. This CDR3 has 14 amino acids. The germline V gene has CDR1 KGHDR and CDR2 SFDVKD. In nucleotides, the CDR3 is TGTGCCACCATGGGACAGGGAAAAGACACTGAAGCTTTCTTT. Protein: CATMGQGKDTEAFF.

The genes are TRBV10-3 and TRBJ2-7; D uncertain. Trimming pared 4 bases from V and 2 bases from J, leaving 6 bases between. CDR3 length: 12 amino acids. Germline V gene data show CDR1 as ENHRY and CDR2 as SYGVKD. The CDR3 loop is CAISAPAYEQYF. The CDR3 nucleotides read TGTGCCATCAGTGCCCCAGCCTACGAGCAGTACTTC.

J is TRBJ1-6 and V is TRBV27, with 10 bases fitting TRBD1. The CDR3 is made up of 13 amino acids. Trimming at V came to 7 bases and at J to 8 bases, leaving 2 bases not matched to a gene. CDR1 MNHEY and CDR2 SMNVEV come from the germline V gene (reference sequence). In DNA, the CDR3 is TGTGCCAGCAAAGGGACAGGGGATTCACCCCTCCACTTT. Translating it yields CASKGTGDSPLHF.

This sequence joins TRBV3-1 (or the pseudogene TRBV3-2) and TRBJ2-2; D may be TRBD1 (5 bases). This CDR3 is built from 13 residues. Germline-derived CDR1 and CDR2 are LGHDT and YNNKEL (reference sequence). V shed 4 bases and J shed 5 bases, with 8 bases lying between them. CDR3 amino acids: CASSLGQTGELFF. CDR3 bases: TGTGCCAGCAGCCTCGGACAAACCGGGGAGCTGTTTTTT.

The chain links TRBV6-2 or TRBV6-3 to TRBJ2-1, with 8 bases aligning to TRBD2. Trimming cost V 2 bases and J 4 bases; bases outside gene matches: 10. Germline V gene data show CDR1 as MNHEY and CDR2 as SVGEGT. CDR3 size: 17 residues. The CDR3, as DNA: TGTGCCAGCAGTTACAACGGACTAGCAAAGGTGTACAATGAGCAGTTCTTC. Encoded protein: CASSYNGLAKVYNEQFF.

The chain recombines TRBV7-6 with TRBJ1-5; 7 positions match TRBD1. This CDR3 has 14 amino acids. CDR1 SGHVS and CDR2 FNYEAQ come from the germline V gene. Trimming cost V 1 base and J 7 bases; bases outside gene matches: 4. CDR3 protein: CASSLGTGPQPQHF. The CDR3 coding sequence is TGTGCCAGCAGCTTAGGGACAGGACCCCAGCCCCAGCATTTT.

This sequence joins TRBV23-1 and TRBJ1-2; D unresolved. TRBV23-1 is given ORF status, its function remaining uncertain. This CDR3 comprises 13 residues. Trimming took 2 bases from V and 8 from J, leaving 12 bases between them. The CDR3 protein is CASSQEAGMGYTF. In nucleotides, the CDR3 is TGCGCCAGCAGTCAAGAGGCGGGGATGGGCTACACCTTC.

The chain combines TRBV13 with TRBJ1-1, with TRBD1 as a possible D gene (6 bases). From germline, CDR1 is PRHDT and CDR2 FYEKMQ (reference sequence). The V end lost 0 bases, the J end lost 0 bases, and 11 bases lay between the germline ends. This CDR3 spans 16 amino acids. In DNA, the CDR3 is TGTGCCAGCAGCTTAGGACGTGGGACACTGAACACTGAAGCTTTCTTT. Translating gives CASSLGRGTLNTEAFF.

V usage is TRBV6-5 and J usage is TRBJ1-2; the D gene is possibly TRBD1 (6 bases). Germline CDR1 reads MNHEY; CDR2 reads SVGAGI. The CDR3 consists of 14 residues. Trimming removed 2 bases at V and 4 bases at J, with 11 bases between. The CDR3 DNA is TGTGCCAGCAGTTACAACAGGGAAAGCTATGGCTACACCTTC. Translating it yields CASSYNRESYGYTF.